This T cell receptor (beta chain) came from a study of T cell responses to AZD1222 COVID-19 vaccine. The length of the CDR3 is 16 residues. Germline lookup yields CDR1 SGHVS and CDR2 FQNEAQ. V dropped 5 bases and J dropped 1 base, with 15 bases sitting between them. TCRdb's copy holds only in-frame clones and misses some; the assay was immunoSEQ multiplex PCR. This sample yields some 150,000 clones, of which 80% to 90% are seen a single time; around 3.5% belongs to the top ten. To note about this clone: Antigen unknown.

Study-level findings and limits: Targets within unmutated variant regions were reportedly found for nearly half of spike-specific TCRs. It should be noted that donors were predominantly white British and more often female, and clonal diversity was possibly underestimated. Seropositive AZD1222 recipients at baseline numbered only five or six. Spike-specific TCR breadth rose after two AZD1222 doses, and depth rose as well.

The clonotype was recovered from an adult in good health. The chain joins TRBV7-8 to TRBJ1-5; D is perhaps TRBD1 (6 bases). This specimen consisted of peripheral blood, obtained on day 0 of AZD1222 vaccination. The CDR3 loop is CASSLRTVVSNQPQHF. The CDR3, as DNA: TGTGCCAGCAGCCTAAGGACAGTGGTGAGCAATCAGCCCCAGCATTTT. Full variable domain (rest looked up from reference TRBV7-8 and TRBJ1-5): GAGVSQSPRYKVAKRGQDVALRCDPISGHVSLFWYQQALGQGPEFLTYFQNEAQLDKSGLPSDRFFAERPEGSVSTLKIQRTQQEDSAVYLCASSLRTVVSNQPQHFGDGTRLSIL.